This TCR beta chain appears in the sequencing data of a study of neurological immune-mediated disorders. Documented time point: longitudinal time-point 3. The study, taken as a whole, reports: Phylogenetic grouping assigned the repertoires of 18 of 34 multiple sclerosis patients to one related-CDR3 cluster, which constitutes a possible signature.

From the 5' RACE reads, TCRdb called clonotypes with MiXCR, one entry per CDR3 protein. Of 84,000 or so distinct CDR3 sequences listed, 4.3% were seen once; the top ten hold roughly 5.6%. This clonotype was detected many times. What it binds is unknown. The CDR3 consists of 16 residues. CDR1 is GTSNPN, CDR2 SVGIG, per germline (reference sequence). With V trimmed by 1 base and J by 1 base, 7 bases remained unmatched. The sequence derives from a woman aged 55-69 years with multiple sclerosis. The chain combines TRBV30 with TRBJ1-5; TRBD1 agrees at 7 bases. Sequenced input: PBMCs. In DNA form, the CDR3 reads TGTGCCTGGAGTGCCGAGACAGGGAGAAGCAATCAGCCCCAGCATTTT. Translated: CAWSAETGRSNQPQHF. Based on the CDR3 plus reference TRBV30 and TRBJ1-5, the full variable domain is SQTIHQWPATLVQPVGSPLSLECTVEGTSNPNLYWYRQAAGRGLQLLFYSVGIGQISSEVPQNLSASRPQDRQFILSSKKLLLSDSGFYLCAWSAETGRSNQPQHFGDGTRLSIL.